This TCR beta chain derives from a study of T cell responses to AZD1222 COVID-19 vaccine. Study-level background: Second-dose timings of about 4 or about 12 weeks were pooled. Findings of the study overall: Most donors were white British and more were female, and clonal diversity was possibly underestimated. Repertoire samples came only from after the peak T cell response. Regions 160-218 and 743-854 held dominance among vaccine-associated CD4 TCRs, which spanned spike.

The data were produced by immunoSEQ multiplex PCR, yet TCRdb's version contains in-frame clones alone and is incomplete. The table lists around 100,000 clones, more than 75% of them singletons. This clone came up a few times. Its antigen remains unknown. The CDR3 consists of 13 residues. V was trimmed by 4 bases and J by 9 bases, leaving 12 bases between them. Germline CDR1 is SGHAT and CDR2 is FQNNGV. The sequencing used peripheral blood, collected on day 0 of AZD1222 vaccination. The receptor was isolated from an adult in good health. This sequence joins TRBV11-2 and TRBJ1-4, with D maybe TRBD1 (5 bases). DNA for the CDR3: TGTGCCAGCAGCTATCTGTGGGGACAAAAACTGTTTTTT. This encodes CASSYLWGQKLFF. The whole variable domain, remainder taken from reference TRBV11-2 and TRBJ1-4, is EAGVAQSPRYKIIEKRQSVAFWCNPISGHATLYWYQQILGQGPKLLIQFQNNGVVDDSQLPKDRFSAERLKGVDSTLKIQPAKLEDSAVYLCASSYLWGQKLFFGSGTQLSVL.